The source of this T cell receptor beta chain is a study of shared clonotypes between healthy human individuals. Overall study: Aged between 18 and 49, the donors were a couple of women and a few men.

As regards this clone: Other DNA sequences in the same sample also yield this CDR3.

The run depth of the assay was deep. The repertoire was sequenced with immunoSEQ multiplex PCR; TCRdb's copy has only in-frame clones and lacks some. The data hold around 2,000,000 clones, with approximately 94% observed a single time. CD45RO-negative, CCR7-positively selected cells formed the naive CD8 fraction, excluding terminally differentiated effector memory CD45RA+ cells. Healthy adults negative for HIV, lacking recent acute infections or vaccinations, served as donors. Every donor, a Caucasian adult, lived in Nashville, Tennessee. The origin of this receptor is a young man in good health. The sequenced sample was naive CD8+ T cells sorted from blood.

CDR3 in DNA: TGTGCCAGCAGTTCGGGAGAGACCCAGTACTTC. Translation: CASSSGETQYF. This chain joins TRBV27 and TRBJ2-5; the D is unclear. CDR1 and CDR2 (germline): MNHEY, SMNVEV (reference sequence). Trimming cost V 4 bases and J 4 bases, with 4 bases left between them. This CDR3 region has 11 residues.